The 22 T cell receptor beta chains presented below share a single source sample, sequenced in a study of PD-1 blockade in classical Hodgkin lymphoma. The method was immunoSEQ multiplex PCR; TCRdb's version includes in-frame clones alone and lacks a portion of them. This sample has roughly 7,900 clones; 75% to 85% occur once, and the top ten carry 45%. Stated time point: cycle 4 day 1 (C4D1), after more than 5 weeks of nivolumab. Every patient relapsed after autologous stem cell transplantation, and brentuximab vedotin exposure varied. The sample in question was peripheral blood mononuclear cells (PBMCs), obtained before the fourth cycle of nivolumab. These receptors came from a human donor with classical Hodgkin lymphoma.

V and J are TRBV5-1 and TRBJ2-3; 7 bases agree with TRBD1. CDR1 is SGHRS and CDR2 is YFSETQ in the germline V gene. CDR3 length: 14 amino acids. The V and J ends lost 3 bases and 4 bases, in that order; junction bases with no gene match: 5. The CDR3 region has the DNA TGCGCCAGCAGCTGGCTCCAGGGGGCAGATACGCAGTATTTT. Translation gives CASSWLQGADTQYF.

The chain carries TRBV9 and TRBJ2-5; 10 nucleotides match TRBD2. Germline V CDR1 and CDR2: SGDLS, YYNGEE. The V and J ends lost 0 bases and 3 bases, in that order; junction bases with no gene match: 5. The CDR3 sequence is 16 residues long. CDR3 DNA: TGTGCCAGCAGCGTAGGTCTAGCGGGAGTAGAAGAGACCCAGTACTTC. This translates into CASSVGLAGVEETQYF.

CDR3 sequence: CATSRARSSGGRIANEKLFF. The CDR3 coding sequence is TGTGCCACCAGCAGAGCCCGGTCTTCGGGGGGAAGGATAGCTAATGAAAAACTGTTTTTT. J is TRBJ1-4 and V is TRBV15; tentative D call: TRBD1 (5 bases). Trimming removed 1 base from V and 3 bases from J, with 24 bases in between. CDR1 is LNHNV, CDR2 YYDKDF, per germline (reference sequence). This CDR3 has 20 residues.

The CDR3 coding sequence is TGTGCCAGCAGTTTTAACTACGAGGAGCAGTTCTTC. The encoded protein is CASSFNYEEQFF. The V gene is TRBV27, the J gene TRBJ2-1; D gene uncertain. The CDR3 consists of 12 residues. Deletions cut 3 bases from V and 10 bases from J, with 10 bases between. The V gene's germline CDR1 is MNHEY and CDR2 SMNVEV (reference sequence).

The DNA of the CDR3 is TGCAGCGTTGAGGCGGCCCTGGGGTACAATGAGCAGTTCTTC. Its translation is CSVEAALGYNEQFF. The chain recombines TRBV29-1 with TRBJ2-1; D uncertain. This CDR3 contains 14 residues. Trimming shortened V by 3 bases and J by 4 bases, and 13 bases separated the two germline ends. CDR1 SQVTM and CDR2 ANQGSEA come from the germline V gene.

V usage is TRBV28 and J usage is TRBJ1-6; 7 nucleotides line up with TRBD1. This CDR3 region has 15 residues. Germline V gene lookup returns CDR1 MDHEN and CDR2 SYDVKM. V gave up 2 bases and J gave up 4 bases; unmatched junction bases: 2. The CDR3 DNA reads as TGTGCCAGCAGTTTAGTGACAGGGTATAATTCACCCCTCCACTTT. This gives the protein CASSLVTGYNSPLHF.

The chain links TRBV2 to TRBJ1-1, with a weak D call TRBD1 (5 bases). The V gene lost 5 bases and the J gene lost 0 bases, with 13 bases spanning the gap. CDR1 and CDR2 from the germline V gene are SNHLY and FYNNEI. The CDR3 has 15 residues. The chain's CDR3 is CASSPEQDLNTEAFF. The CDR3 coding sequence is TGTGCCAGCAGTCCGGAACAGGACCTGAACACTGAAGCTTTCTTT.

This chain's CDR3 is CASSPRRDHGSQYF. CDR3 bases: TGTGCCAGCAGTCCCCGAAGGGACCATGGGTCGCAGTATTTT. The chain combines TRBV28 with TRBJ2-3; D tentatively reads TRBD1 or TRBD2 (5 bases each). The CDR3 loop spans 14 amino acids. V lost 5 bases, J lost 10 bases, and 19 bases lay in between. CDR1 MDHEN and CDR2 SYDVKM come from the germline V gene.

The chain employs TRBV18 and TRBJ1-1; no definite D call. Germline V CDR1 and CDR2: KGHSH, LQKENI. The CDR3 sequence is 12 residues long. Trimming removed 1 base from V and 4 bases from J, with 4 bases in between. CDR3 amino acids: CASSPRPTEAFF. In nucleotides, the CDR3 is TGTGCCAGCTCACCACGTCCCACTGAAGCTTTCTTT.

The rearrangement joins TRBV18 to TRBJ1-4; no reliable D call. Germline V gives CDR1 KGHSH, CDR2 LQKENI. Deletions cut 3 bases from V and 3 bases from J, with 11 bases between. The CDR3 has 15 amino acids. This CDR3 reads CASSPRGSSNEKLFF. CDR3 nucleotides: TGTGCCAGCTCACCTCGAGGGTCTTCTAATGAAAAACTGTTTTTT.

The chain uses TRBV6-1 and TRBJ2-3; TRBD2 agrees at 11 bases. The CDR3 runs to 15 residues. J lost 4 bases, V lost 5 bases, and 5 bases had no gene match. Germline CDR1 reads MNHNS; CDR2 reads SASEGT. CDR3 loop: CASSRTSGFADTQYF. In DNA form, the CDR3 reads TGTGCCAGCAGTCGGACTAGCGGGTTCGCAGATACGCAGTATTTT.

The gene calls are TRBV7-9 and TRBJ2-3; D might be TRBD1 or TRBD2, each matching 5 bases. Trimming shortened V by 0 bases and J by 0 bases, and 13 bases separated the two germline ends. CDR3 length equals 17 residues. Germline-derived CDR1 and CDR2 are SEHNR and FQNEAQ (reference sequence). The CDR3 DNA sequence: TGTGCCAGCAGCTTAGCCGGGATGGGACGTAGCACAGATACGCAGTATTTT. This encodes CASSLAGMGRSTDTQYF.

The chain has TRBV6-1 and TRBJ1-2; a weak D match, TRBD1 (5 bases). Trimming left V 4 bases short and J 2 bases short, with 11 bases between. Germline loops: CDR1 MNHNS, CDR2 SASEGT. This CDR3 region has 14 residues. This CDR3 is CASSVGTGNYGYTF. In nucleotides, the CDR3 is TGTGCCAGCAGTGTGGGGACTGGGAACTATGGCTACACCTTC.

The J gene is TRBJ2-5, the V gene TRBV5-1; the match to TRBD2 covers 7 bases. V gave up 4 bases and J gave up 8 bases; unmatched junction bases: 8. Germline loops: CDR1 SGHRS, CDR2 YFSETQ. The length of the CDR3 is 13 residues. In DNA, the CDR3 is TGCGCCAGCAGCAGGGAGGGCCTTGGAACCCAGTACTTC. As protein: CASSREGLGTQYF.

The table lists this clone with a few counts. The chain has TRBV19 and TRBJ1-1, with D maybe TRBD1 (5 bases). There are 15 residues in the CDR3. Trimming stripped 1 base from V and 4 bases from J, with 13 bases between. The germline gives CDR1 LNHDA, CDR2 SQIVND (reference sequence). In DNA form, the CDR3 reads TGTGCCAGTAGTATAGCGGTTCTAGGGACCACTGAAGCTTTCTTT. Translating it yields CASSIAVLGTTEAFF.

This chain uses TRBV10-1 with TRBJ2-1; D unresolved. V gave up 0 bases and J gave up 2 bases, with 11 bases separating them. CDR1 is WNHNN and CDR2 is SYGVQD in the germline V gene (reference sequence). The CDR3 totals 16 residues. In DNA form, the CDR3 reads TGCGCCAGCAGTGAGTCGCAGGCTTTTACCTACAATGAGCAGTTCTTC. Amino acids: CASSESQAFTYNEQFF.

The CDR3 coding sequence is TGCGCCAGCAGCTTGGGGGACAGGGGACCCTTGGATACGCAGTATTTT. Its translation is CASSLGDRGPLDTQYF. This sequence joins TRBV5-1 and TRBJ2-3; 10 bases line up with TRBD1. In germline, CDR1 is SGHRS, CDR2 YFSETQ. The CDR3 has 16 amino acids. J gave up 6 bases and V 0 bases, and 7 bases lay outside the gene matches.

This chain links TRBV2 with TRBJ2-2, with D possibly being TRBD1 (5 bases). V was trimmed by 3 bases and J by 1 base, leaving 15 bases between them. In germline, CDR1 is SNHLY, CDR2 FYNNEI. CDR3 length equals 17 residues. The CDR3 sequence: CASSDDGRAMNTGELFF. DNA of the CDR3: TGTGCCAGCAGTGATGATGGCAGGGCCATGAACACCGGGGAGCTGTTTTTT.

The chain uses TRBV18 and TRBJ1-2; TRBD1 is a possible D gene (5 bases). This CDR3 contains 13 residues. Trimming took off 8 bases at V and 4 bases at J, with 14 bases between the two ends. The V gene's germline CDR1 is KGHSH and CDR2 LQKENI. CDR3 amino acids: CASQGTGVYGYTF. CDR3 DNA: TGTGCCAGCCAGGGTACTGGGGTCTATGGCTACACCTTC.

The chain carries TRBV10-1 and TRBJ2-1; D is undetermined. The germline CDR1 and CDR2 sequences are WNHNN and SYGVQD (reference sequence). Between the trimmed V and J ends, which lost 3 bases and 10 bases, there was a span of 13 bases. This CDR3 comprises 13 residues. CDR3 region: CASSERISGEQFF. The CDR3 DNA reads as TGCGCCAGCAGTGAACGAATCTCCGGGGAGCAGTTCTTC.

J is TRBJ1-2 and V is TRBV19; 8 bases fit TRBD1. Germline CDR1 and CDR2: LNHDA and SQIVND (reference sequence). This CDR3 contains 15 residues. V trimming: 7 bases; J trimming: 5 bases; junction bases outside the gene matches: 12. In DNA form, the CDR3 reads TGTGCCAGTATCCCCTACAGGGGGTCGTTATATGGCTACACCTTC. Encoded protein: CASIPYRGSLYGYTF.

V is TRBV7-8 and J is TRBJ2-3, with D tentatively TRBD1 or TRBD2 (5 bases each). V lost 5 bases and J 1 base, leaving 22 bases between the germline ends. This CDR3 comprises 18 residues. Germline CDR1 is SGHVS and CDR2 is FQNEAQ. CDR3 bases: TGTGCCAGCAGCCGGGGCCAGGCCCTAAGGGTTGGCACAGATACGCAGTATTTT. Amino acids: CASSRGQALRVGTDTQYF.